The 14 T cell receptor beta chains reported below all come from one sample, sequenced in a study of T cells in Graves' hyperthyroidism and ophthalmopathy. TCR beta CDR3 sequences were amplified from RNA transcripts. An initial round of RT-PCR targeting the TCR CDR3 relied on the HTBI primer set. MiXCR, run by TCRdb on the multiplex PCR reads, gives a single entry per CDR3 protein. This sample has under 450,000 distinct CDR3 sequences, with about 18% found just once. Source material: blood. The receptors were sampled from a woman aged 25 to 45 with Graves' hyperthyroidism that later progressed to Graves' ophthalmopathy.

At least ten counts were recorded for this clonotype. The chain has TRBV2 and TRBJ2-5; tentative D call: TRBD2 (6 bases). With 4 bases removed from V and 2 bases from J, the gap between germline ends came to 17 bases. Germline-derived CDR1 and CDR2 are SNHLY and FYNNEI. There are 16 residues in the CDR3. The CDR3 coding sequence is TGTGCCAGCAGTGGGGCCTCGTCCCGGGGGCAAGAGACCCAGTACTTC. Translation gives CASSGASSRGQETQYF.

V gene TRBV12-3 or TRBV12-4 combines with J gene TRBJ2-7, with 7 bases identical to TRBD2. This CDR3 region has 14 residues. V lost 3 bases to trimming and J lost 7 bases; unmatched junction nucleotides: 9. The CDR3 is CASSFVALGGEQYF. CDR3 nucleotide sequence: TGTGCCAGCAGTTTCGTAGCGCTGGGAGGGGAGCAGTACTTC.

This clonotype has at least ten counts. The CDR3 DNA reads TGTGCCAGCAGCTCGGACAGTAACTATGGCTACACCTTC. It codes for CASSSDSNYGYTF. The chain recombines TRBV11-1 with TRBJ1-2; tentative D call: TRBD1 (6 bases). Per the germline V gene, CDR1 is SGHAT and CDR2 is FQDESV (reference sequence). V was shortened by 4 bases and J by 1 base, with 7 bases between the two germline ends. The CDR3 is 13 amino acids.

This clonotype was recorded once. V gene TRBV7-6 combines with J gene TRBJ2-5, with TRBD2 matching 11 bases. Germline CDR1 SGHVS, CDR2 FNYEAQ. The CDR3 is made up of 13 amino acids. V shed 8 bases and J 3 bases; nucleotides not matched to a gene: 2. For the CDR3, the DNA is TGTGCCAGCGGGGGACTAGCGGAAGAGACCCAGTACTTC. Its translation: CASGGLAEETQYF. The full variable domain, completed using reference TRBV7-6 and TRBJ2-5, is GAGVSQSPRYKVTKRGQDVALRCDPISGHVSLYWYRQALGQGPEFLTYFNYEAQQDKSGLPNDRFSAERPEGSISTLTIQRTEQRDSAMYRCASGGLAEETQYFGPGTRLLVL.

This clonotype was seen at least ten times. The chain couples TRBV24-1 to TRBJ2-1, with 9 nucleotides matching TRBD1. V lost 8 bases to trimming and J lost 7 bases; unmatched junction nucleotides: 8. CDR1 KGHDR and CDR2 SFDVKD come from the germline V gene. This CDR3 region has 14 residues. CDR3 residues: CATTGQGQGNEQFF. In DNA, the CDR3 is TGTGCCACCACGGGACAGGGCCAGGGGAATGAGCAGTTCTTC.

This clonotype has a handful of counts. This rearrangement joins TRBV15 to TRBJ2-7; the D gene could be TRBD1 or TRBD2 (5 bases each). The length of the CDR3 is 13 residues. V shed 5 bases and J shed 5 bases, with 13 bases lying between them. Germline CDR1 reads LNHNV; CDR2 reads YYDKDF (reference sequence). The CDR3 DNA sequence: TGTGCCACCAGCGGACCCACGGGGCACGAGCAGTACTTC. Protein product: CATSGPTGHEQYF.

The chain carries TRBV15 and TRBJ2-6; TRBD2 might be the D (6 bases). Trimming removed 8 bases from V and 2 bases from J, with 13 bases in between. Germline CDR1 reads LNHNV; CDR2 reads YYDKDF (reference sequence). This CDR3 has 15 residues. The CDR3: CATAGGGAGANVLTF. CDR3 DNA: TGTGCCACCGCGGGCGGAGGGGCTGGGGCCAACGTCCTGACTTTC. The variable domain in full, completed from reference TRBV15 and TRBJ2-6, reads DAMVIQNPRYQVTQFGKPVTLSCSQTLNHNVMYWYQQKSSQAPKLLFHYYDKDFNNEADTPDNFQSRRPNTSFCFLDIRSPGLGDTAMYLCATAGGGAGANVLTFGAGSRLTVL.

CDR3: CASSYLSGRSYNEQFF. As DNA, the CDR3 is TGTGCCAGCAGCTACCTTAGCGGGAGATCTTACAATGAGCAGTTCTTC. The chain employs TRBV5-6 and TRBJ2-1, with TRBD2 identical over 9 bases. The CDR3 extends over 16 amino acids. The germline V gene encodes CDR1 SGHDT and CDR2 YYEEEE. With 3 bases clipped from V and 4 bases from J, the junction kept 8 bases outside the gene matches. The full variable domain, rest sourced from reference TRBV5-6 and TRBJ2-1, is DAGVTQSPTHLIKTRGQQVTLRCSPKSGHDTVSWYQQALGQGPQFIFQYYEEEERQRGNFPDRFSGHQFPNYSSELNVNALLLGDSALYLCASSYLSGRSYNEQFFGPGTRLTVL.

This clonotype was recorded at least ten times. DNA for the CDR3: TGTGCCAGCAGCTTAGCGGGACAAAAAAACTCTGGGGCCAACGTCCTGACTTTC. Amino acid sequence: CASSLAGQKNSGANVLTF. The rearrangement links TRBV7-6 to TRBJ2-6; tentatively, D is TRBD1 (6 bases). The CDR3 is 18 amino acids. The V end was cut by 0 bases, the J end by 0 bases, with 12 bases between. Germline CDR1 is SGHVS and CDR2 is FNYEAQ.

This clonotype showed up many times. CDR3 bases: TGTGCCAGCAGCTTAGCGGGATCCTTCTACGAGCAGTACTTC. It yields the protein CASSLAGSFYEQYF. This sequence joins TRBV7-2 and TRBJ2-7; no firm D call. Trimming pared 0 bases from V and 3 bases from J, leaving 9 bases between. The CDR3 length is 14 residues. CDR1 SGHTA and CDR2 FQGNSA come from the germline V gene.

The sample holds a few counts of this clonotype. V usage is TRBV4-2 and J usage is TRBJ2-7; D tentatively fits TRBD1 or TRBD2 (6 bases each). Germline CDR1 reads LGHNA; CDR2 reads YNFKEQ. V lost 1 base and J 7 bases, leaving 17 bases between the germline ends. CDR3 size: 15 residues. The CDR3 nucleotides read TGTGCCAGCAGCCAAGGGATAAAACAGGGAGGTGAGCAGTACTTC. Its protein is CASSQGIKQGGEQYF.

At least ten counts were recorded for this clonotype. CDR3 sequence: CASSEDPGAKNIQYF. The CDR3 DNA sequence: TGTGCCAGCAGTGAAGATCCTGGGGCCAAAAACATTCAGTACTTC. The chain couples TRBV2 to TRBJ2-4; D ambiguous. The CDR3 totals 15 residues. Germline V gene sequence: CDR1 SNHLY, CDR2 FYNNEI. V was pared by 1 base and J by 1 base, with 8 bases between. Filled out from reference TRBV2 and TRBJ2-4, the complete variable domain reads EPEVTQTPSHQVTQMGQEVILRCVPISNHLYFYWYRQILGQKVEFLVSFYNNEISEKSEIFDDQFSVERPDGSNFTLKIRSTKLEDSAMYFCASSEDPGAKNIQYFGAGTRLSVL.

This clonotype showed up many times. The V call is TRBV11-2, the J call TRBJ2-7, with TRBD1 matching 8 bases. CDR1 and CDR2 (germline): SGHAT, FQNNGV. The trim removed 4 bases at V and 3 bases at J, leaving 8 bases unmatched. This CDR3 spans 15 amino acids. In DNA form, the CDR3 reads TGTGCCAGCAGCTCACCAGACAGGGGTTTCTACGAGCAGTACTTC. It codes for CASSSPDRGFYEQYF.

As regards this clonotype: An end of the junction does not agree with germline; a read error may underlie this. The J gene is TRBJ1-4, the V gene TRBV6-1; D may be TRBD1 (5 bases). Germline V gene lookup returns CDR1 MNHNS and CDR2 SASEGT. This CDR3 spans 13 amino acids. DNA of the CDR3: TGTGCCAGCAGTTCCACCCGGGGGGAAAGACTGTTTTTT. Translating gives CASSSTRGERLFF.